The next 9 T cell receptor beta chains were all read from a single sample in a study of cytomegalovirus exposure and HLA in healthy donors. PCR involved 60 Vbeta and 13 Jbeta primers. Data came from immunoSEQ multiplex PCR; TCRdb stores just in-frame clones and leaves some out. The sample has 80,000 to 130,000 clones, around 75% seen once. The material sequenced was PBMCs. The receptors here all came from a male donor in good health and CMV-seropositive.

This clone was detected only a few times. CDR3 residues: CASSVRGGNSPLHF. The DNA of the CDR3 is TGTGCCAGCAGCGTAAGGGGAGGTAATTCACCCCTCCACTTT. V and J are TRBV9 and TRBJ1-6; tentative D call: TRBD1 (5 bases). The CDR3 is made up of 14 amino acids. CDR1 is SGDLS, CDR2 YYNGEE, per germline. The V gene lost 1 base and the J gene lost 6 bases, with 8 bases spanning the gap.

This clone was seen only a few times. This chain joins TRBV5-5 and TRBJ2-7; D unclear. Between the trimmed V and J ends, which lost 0 bases and 6 bases, there was a span of 7 bases. Germline-derived CDR1 and CDR2 are SGHKS and YYEKEE (reference sequence). This CDR3 is 12 amino acids long. The DNA of the CDR3 is TGTGCCAGCAGCTTGGCCTTGTCCGAGCAGTACTTC. Protein product: CASSLALSEQYF. Full variable domain (rest looked up from reference TRBV5-5 and TRBJ2-7): DAGVTQSPTHLIKTRGQQVTLRCSPISGHKSVSWYQQVLGQGPQFIFQYYEKEERGRGNFPDRFSARQFPNYSSELNVNALLLGDSALYLCASSLALSEQYFGPGTRLTVT.

The gene calls are TRBV6-1 and TRBJ2-3; 10 positions match TRBD2. V lost 8 bases to trimming and J lost 1 base; unmatched junction nucleotides: 3. This CDR3 is 14 amino acids long. CDR1 is MNHNS, CDR2 SASEGT, per germline. For the CDR3, the DNA is TGTGCCAGCGGCACTAGCGGGGGCACAGATACGCAGTATTTT. This sequence encodes CASGTSGGTDTQYF.

The rearrangement links TRBV5-6 to TRBJ2-3; 7 nucleotides agree with TRBD1. CDR1 is SGHDT, CDR2 YYEEEE, per germline. This CDR3 has 16 amino acids. After removal of 1 base from V and 2 bases from J, the junction contained 7 bases not matched to a gene. The CDR3, as DNA: TGTGCCAGCAGCTTGACAGGGGAAGGGTCCACAGATACGCAGTATTTT. It specifies CASSLTGEGSTDTQYF.

The chain carries TRBV2 and TRBJ2-5; TRBD2 agrees at 10 bases. The J segment lost 0 bases and the V segment lost 1 base, leaving 5 bases of the junction unmatched. The germline gives CDR1 SNHLY, CDR2 FYNNEI. This CDR3 is built from 17 residues. CDR3 residues: CASSEGRTSGDQETQYF. CDR3 DNA: TGTGCCAGCAGTGAAGGTCGTACTAGCGGGGACCAAGAGACCCAGTACTTC.

This rearrangement joins TRBV6-1 to TRBJ1-4; D is possibly TRBD1 (6 bases). V lost 5 bases and J 4 bases, leaving 14 bases between the germline ends. The CDR3 runs to 15 residues. Germline assignment: CDR1 MNHNS and CDR2 SASEGT. CDR3 residues: CASSTYRADNEKLFF. The CDR3 DNA follows: TGTGCCAGCAGTACCTACAGGGCTGATAATGAAAAACTGTTTTTT.

The chain combines TRBV5-1 with TRBJ2-5; 7 bases are a match to TRBD1. The V gene end was trimmed by 5 bases and the J gene end by 2 bases; junction bases not matched to a gene: 9. The CDR3 length is 15 residues. Germline V gene data show CDR1 as SGHRS and CDR2 as YFSETQ. CDR3 residues: CASRIGDRFQETQYF. Written as DNA, the CDR3 is TGCGCCAGCAGAATTGGGGACAGATTTCAAGAGACCCAGTACTTC.

The rearrangement joins TRBV29-1 to TRBJ1-5; 8 bases line up with TRBD1. Germline CDR1 and CDR2: SQVTM and ANQGSEA. V lost 7 bases to trimming and J lost 4 bases; unmatched junction nucleotides: 12. The CDR3 is 15 residues long. The CDR3 DNA is TGCAGCGCTGAGGGACAGGCGGCCCTAAATCAGCCCCAGCATTTT. Its translation is CSAEGQAALNQPQHF. The full variable domain, in which reference TRBV29-1 and TRBJ1-5 provide the parts outside the CDR3, is SAVISQKPSRDICQRGTSLTIQCQVDSQVTMMFWYRQQPGQSLTLIATANQGSEATYESGFVIDKFPISRPNLTFSTLTVSNMSPEDSSIYLCSAEGQAALNQPQHFGDGTRLSIL.

This clone turned up a few times. The chain combines TRBV6-6 with TRBJ1-3; 7 nucleotides align to TRBD1. The CDR3 has 14 amino acids. Germline V lookup: CDR1 MNHNY, CDR2 SVGAGI (reference sequence). V shed 8 bases, J shed 0 bases, and the junction held 4 bases outside the gene matches. In nucleotides, the CDR3 is TGTGCCAGCGGGGACAGTCCCTCTGGAAACACCATATATTTT. This gives the protein CASGDSPSGNTIYF.